This T cell receptor beta chain was sequenced for a study of blood T cells in healthy people across ages. This CDR3 is built from 13 residues. CDR1 SGHDN and CDR2 FVKESK come from the germline V gene. The V and J ends lost 1 base and 3 bases respectively, with 6 bases between them. Findings and caveats of the study: Roughly linearly, TCR beta diversity per million T cells fell as age increased. Donor CMV infection status was unknown, possibly confounding age-related changes in expanded clonotypes.

In regard to this clonotype: The antigen is unknown.

The second PCR ran roughly 7 to 12 cycles with a sample-barcoded 5' primer and J-beta primers. Each cDNA molecule received a tag from a template-switch adaptor that had 12 random nucleotides. One entry per CDR3 protein results from TCRdb running MiXCR on the 5' RACE reads. This table has roughly 800,000 distinct CDR3 sequences, 55% to 75% appearing once. The clonotype comes from a man aged 25 to 45 in good health. The chain recombines TRBV14 with TRBJ1-1; D call uncertain. The material sequenced was blood. The CDR3 nucleotides are TGTGCCAGCAGCCAAGTCGTGTACACTGAAGCTTTCTTT. It specifies CASSQVVYTEAFF.